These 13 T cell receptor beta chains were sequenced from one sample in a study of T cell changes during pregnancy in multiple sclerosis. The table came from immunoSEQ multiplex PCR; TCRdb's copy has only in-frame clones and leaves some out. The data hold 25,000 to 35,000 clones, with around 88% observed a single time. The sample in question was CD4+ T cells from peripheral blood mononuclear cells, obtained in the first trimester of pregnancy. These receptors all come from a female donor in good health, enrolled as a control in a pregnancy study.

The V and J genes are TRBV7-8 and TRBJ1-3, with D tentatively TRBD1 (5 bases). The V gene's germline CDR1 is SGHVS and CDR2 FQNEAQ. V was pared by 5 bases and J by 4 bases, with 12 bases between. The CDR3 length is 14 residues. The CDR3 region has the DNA TGTGCCAGCAGCATCGGGGGGAGAGGAAACACCATATATTTT. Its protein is CASSIGGRGNTIYF.

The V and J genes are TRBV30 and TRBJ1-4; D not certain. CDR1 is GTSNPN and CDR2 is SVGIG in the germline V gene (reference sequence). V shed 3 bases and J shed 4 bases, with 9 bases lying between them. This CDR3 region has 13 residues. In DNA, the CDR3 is TGTGCCTGGAGAGCCCTTGATAATGAAAAACTGTTTTTT. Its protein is CAWRALDNEKLFF.

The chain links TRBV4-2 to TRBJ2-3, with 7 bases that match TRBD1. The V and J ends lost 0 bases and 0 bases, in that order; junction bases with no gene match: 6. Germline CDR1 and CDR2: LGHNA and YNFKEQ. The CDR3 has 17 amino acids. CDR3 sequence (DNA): TGTGCCAGCAGCCAAGATGGTCCAGGGGGAAGCACAGATACGCAGTATTTT. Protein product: CASSQDGPGGSTDTQYF.

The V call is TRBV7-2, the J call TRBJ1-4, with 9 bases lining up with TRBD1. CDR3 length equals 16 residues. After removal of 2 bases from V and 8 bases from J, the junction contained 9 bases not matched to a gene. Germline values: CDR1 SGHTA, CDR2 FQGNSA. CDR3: CASSLMGGQGGEKLFF. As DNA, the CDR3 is TGTGCCAGCAGCTTAATGGGGGGACAGGGCGGGGAAAAACTGTTTTTT.

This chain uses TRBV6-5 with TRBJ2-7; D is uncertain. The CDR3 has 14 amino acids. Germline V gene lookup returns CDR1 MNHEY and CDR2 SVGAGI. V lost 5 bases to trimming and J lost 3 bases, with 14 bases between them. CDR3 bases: TGTGCCAGCAGTCACCGACACGGTGTCTACGAGCAGTACTTC. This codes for CASSHRHGVYEQYF.

CDR3 bases: TGTGCCAGCTCACCACCTATTAAGGGGGCGAATGAGCAGTACTTC. This gives the protein CASSPPIKGANEQYF. The genes are TRBV18 and TRBJ2-7; 7 positions match TRBD1. Germline CDR1 KGHSH, CDR2 LQKENI. The CDR3 has 15 residues. The ends lost 0 bases at V and 7 bases at J; junction bases unmatched: 9.

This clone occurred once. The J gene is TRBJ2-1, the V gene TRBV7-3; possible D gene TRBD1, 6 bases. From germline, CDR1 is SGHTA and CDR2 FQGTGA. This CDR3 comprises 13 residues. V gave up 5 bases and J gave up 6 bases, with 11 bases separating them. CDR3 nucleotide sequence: TGTGCCAGCAGCCGGGCAGGGGTCAATGAGCAGTTCTTC. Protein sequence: CASSRAGVNEQFF.

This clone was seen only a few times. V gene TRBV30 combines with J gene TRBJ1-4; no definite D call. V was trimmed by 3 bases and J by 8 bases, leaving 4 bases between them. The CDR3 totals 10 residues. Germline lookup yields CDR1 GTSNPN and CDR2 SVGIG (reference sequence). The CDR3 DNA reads TGTGCCTGGAGCAGGGAAAAACTGTTTTTT. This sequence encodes CAWSREKLFF.

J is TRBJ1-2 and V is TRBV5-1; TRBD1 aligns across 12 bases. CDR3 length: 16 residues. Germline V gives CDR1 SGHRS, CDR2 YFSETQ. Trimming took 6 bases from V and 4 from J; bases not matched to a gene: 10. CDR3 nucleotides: TGCGCCAGCAACCAGGGACAGGGGGCTTCGGTCTATGGCTACACCTTC. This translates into CASNQGQGASVYGYTF.

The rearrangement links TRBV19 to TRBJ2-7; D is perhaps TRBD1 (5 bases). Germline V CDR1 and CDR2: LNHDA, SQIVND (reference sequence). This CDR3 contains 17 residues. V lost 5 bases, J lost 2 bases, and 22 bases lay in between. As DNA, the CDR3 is TGTGCCAGTAGTGAGGTCCTCCCCTTGACAGAGACCTACGAGCAGTACTTC. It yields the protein CASSEVLPLTETYEQYF.

This chain's CDR3 is CASSLLAGGAPNEQFF. CDR3 nucleotide sequence: TGTGCCAGCAGCTTACTAGCGGGGGGGGCACCCAATGAGCAGTTCTTC. The chain recombines TRBV7-2 with TRBJ2-1; 12 nucleotides match TRBD2. The J segment lost 6 bases and the V segment lost 2 bases, leaving 5 bases of the junction unmatched. The germline gives CDR1 SGHTA, CDR2 FQGNSA. This CDR3 is 16 amino acids long.

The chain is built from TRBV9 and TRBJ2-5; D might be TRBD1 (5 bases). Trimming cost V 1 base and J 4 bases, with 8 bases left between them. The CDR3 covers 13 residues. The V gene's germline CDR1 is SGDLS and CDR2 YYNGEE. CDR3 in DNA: TGTGCCAGCAGCGTACGTGGGGCAGAGACCCAGTACTTC. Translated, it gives CASSVRGAETQYF. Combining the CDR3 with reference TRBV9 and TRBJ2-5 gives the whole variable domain DSGVTQTPKHLITATGQRVTLRCSPRSGDLSVYWYQQSLDQGLQFLIQYYNGEERAKGNILERFSAQQFPDLHSELNLSSLELGDSALYFCASSVRGAETQYFGPGTRLLVL.

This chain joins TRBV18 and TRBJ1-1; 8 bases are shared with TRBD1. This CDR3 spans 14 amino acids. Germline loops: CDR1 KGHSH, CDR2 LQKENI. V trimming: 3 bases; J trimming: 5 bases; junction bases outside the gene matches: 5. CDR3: CASSPTGERTEAFF. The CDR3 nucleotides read TGTGCCAGCTCACCGACAGGGGAAAGAACTGAAGCTTTCTTT.